This TCR beta chain was captured in a study of blood T cell repertoires in COVID-19. Original processing notes: The assay estimated nucleated cells by amplifying reference gene primers. This table comes from immunoSEQ multiplex PCR, and its TCRdb copy is limited to in-frame clones, with some not included. V, J and clone size were drawn from that table, and D and trimming were deduced from the DNA. The top ten clones hold 15% of a sample with around 100,000 clones, 85% to 90% of them seen once. Germline V lookup: CDR1 DFQATT, CDR2 SNEGSKA (reference sequence). This CDR3 is built from 12 residues. Deletions cut 3 bases from V and 1 base from J, with 6 bases between.

Sequencing used peripheral blood. The origin of this receptor is a human donor in a cohort sampled during active COVID-19. The rearrangement uses TRBV20-1 and TRBJ1-1; D is unclear. CDR3 sequence reads: CSASWQNTEAFF. The CDR3 bases are TGCAGTGCTAGTTGGCAGAACACTGAAGCTTTCTTT.